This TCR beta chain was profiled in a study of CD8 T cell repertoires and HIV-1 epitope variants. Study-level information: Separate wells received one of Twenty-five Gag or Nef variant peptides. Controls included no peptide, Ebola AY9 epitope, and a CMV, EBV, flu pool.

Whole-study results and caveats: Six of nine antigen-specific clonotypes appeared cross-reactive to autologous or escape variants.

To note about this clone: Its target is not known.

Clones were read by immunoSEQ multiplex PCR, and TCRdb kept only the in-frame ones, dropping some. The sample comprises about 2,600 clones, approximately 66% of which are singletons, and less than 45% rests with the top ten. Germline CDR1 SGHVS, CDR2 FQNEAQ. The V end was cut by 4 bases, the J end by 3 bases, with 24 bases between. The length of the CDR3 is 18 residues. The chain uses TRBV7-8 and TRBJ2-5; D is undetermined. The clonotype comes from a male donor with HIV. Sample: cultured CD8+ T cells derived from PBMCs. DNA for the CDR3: TGTGCCAGCAGCTCCCCCTTCGGCGAACCAATCGCCGAAGAGACCCAGTACTTC. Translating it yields CASSSPFGEPIAEETQYF. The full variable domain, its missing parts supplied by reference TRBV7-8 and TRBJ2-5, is GAGVSQSPRYKVAKRGQDVALRCDPISGHVSLFWYQQALGQGPEFLTYFQNEAQLDKSGLPSDRFFAERPEGSVSTLKIQRTQQEDSAVYLCASSSPFGEPIAEETQYFGPGTRLLVL.